The clone carrying this T cell receptor (beta chain) was recorded many times. The source of the sample is a study of blood T cells in healthy people across ages. A second PCR of 7 to 11 cycles used a sample-barcoded 5' primer and a J-beta primer mix. Each CDR3 protein is one row after TCRdb ran MiXCR on the 5' RACE reads. The data contain 630,000 or so distinct CDR3 sequences, around 31% of them singletons. The V gene lost 0 bases and the J gene lost 3 bases, with 22 bases spanning the gap. CDR3 length: 19 residues. Germline lookup yields CDR1 MGHRA and CDR2 YSYEKL. What was sequenced was blood. The source of this sequence is a woman of 80 years or more in good health. The rearrangement uses TRBV4-1 and TRBJ2-3, with D perhaps TRBD1 (5 bases). CDR3 DNA: TGCGCCAGCAGCCAAGATTGGGATGGGCAGGGTGTTATAACAGATACGCAGTATTTT. Its translation: CASSQDWDGQGVITDTQYF.